This entry is about one TCR beta chain. The sample comes from a study of CD8 T cell repertoires and HIV-1 epitope variants. Clones were read by immunoSEQ multiplex PCR, and TCRdb kept only the in-frame ones, dropping some. The sample yields about 90,000 clones, around 67% seen once. Trimming removed 2 bases at V and 2 bases at J, with 6 bases between. Germline V CDR1 and CDR2: MDHEN, SYDVKM. The CDR3 loop spans 13 amino acids. The source is a male donor with HIV. The V and J genes are TRBV28 and TRBJ1-2; D is possibly TRBD1 (5 bases). Sequenced input: uncultured baseline CD8+ T cells from peripheral blood mononuclear cells (PBMCs). The CDR3 loop is CASSLGANYGYTF. The CDR3, as DNA: TGTGCCAGCAGTTTAGGGGCCAACTATGGCTACACCTTC.